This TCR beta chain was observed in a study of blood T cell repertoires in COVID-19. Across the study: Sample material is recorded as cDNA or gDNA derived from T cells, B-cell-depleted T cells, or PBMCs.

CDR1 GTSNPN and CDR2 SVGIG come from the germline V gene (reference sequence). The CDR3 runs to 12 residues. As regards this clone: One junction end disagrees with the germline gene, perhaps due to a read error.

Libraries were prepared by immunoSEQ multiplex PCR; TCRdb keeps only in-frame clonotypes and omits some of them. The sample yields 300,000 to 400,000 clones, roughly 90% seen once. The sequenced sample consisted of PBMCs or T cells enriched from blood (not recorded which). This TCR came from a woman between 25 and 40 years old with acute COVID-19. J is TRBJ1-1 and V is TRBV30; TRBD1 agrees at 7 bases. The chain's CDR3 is CAWSARDSQSTF. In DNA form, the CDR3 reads TGTGCCTGGAGTGCCCGGGACAGCCAATCTACATTT.